This T cell receptor beta chain was profiled in a study of blood T cell repertoires in COVID-19. Participants were aged about 18 to 89 years from about two dozen US areas. The method was immunoSEQ multiplex PCR; TCRdb's version includes in-frame clones alone and lacks a portion of them. The table lists hundreds of thousands of clones, around 86% of them singletons. Germline V gene lookup returns CDR1 SGHTA and CDR2 FQGNSA. V lost 6 bases and J lost 6, with 12 bases in between. The CDR3 length is 13 residues. The sequence was obtained from a man between 60 and 70 years old who had recovered from COVID-19. The V and J genes are TRBV7-2 and TRBJ2-1, with a weak D call TRBD2 (6 bases). The sequenced sample consisted of PBMCs or T cells enriched from blood (not recorded which). The DNA for the CDR3 is TGTGCCAGCAGTCGTAGCGGTACCAATGAGCAGTTCTTC. Amino acid sequence: CASSRSGTNEQFF.